This TCR beta chain was recovered during a study of blood T cell repertoires in COVID-19. Study summary: Samples came from the United States, Italy and Spain, spanning acute and convalescent COVID-19. Sources were T cells, B-cell-depleted T cells, or PBMCs; the material itself was cDNA or gDNA.

Germline trimming cut 8 bases from V and 8 bases from J; bases unmatched to any gene: 17. Germline assignment: CDR1 WSHSY and CDR2 SAAADI. The length of the CDR3 is 17 residues. Study processing details: Scientists estimated how many nucleated cells there were by amplifying reference gene primers. The table came from immunoSEQ multiplex PCR; TCRdb's copy has only in-frame clones and leaves some out. V, J and clone size derive from that table, while D and trimming were established from the DNA sequence. The sample carries about 260,000 clones, about 89% recorded once. This receptor was taken from a woman aged 40 to 50 who had recovered from COVID-19. This chain uses TRBV10-2 with TRBJ2-2; TRBD2 matches 10 bases. The sample consisted of peripheral blood. CDR3 in amino acids: CASLTRSGGVILGELFF. The DNA of the CDR3 is TGCGCCAGCCTGACCCGAAGCGGGGGGGTGATCCTGGGGGAGCTGTTTTTT.